The subject of this entry is one T cell receptor beta chain. TCRdb's table, derived via immunoSEQ multiplex PCR, lists solely in-frame clones and lacks some. The data hold roughly 45,000 clones, with approximately 86% observed a single time. The sample originates from a study of control samples from healthy donors and cancer patients. Sequenced material: PBMCs. The receptor was derived from a woman aged 50 to 65 with lung cancer.

The CDR3 region is CASSSGQFSYEQYF. CDR3 sequence (DNA): TGTGCCAGCAGCTCGGGACAGTTTTCCTACGAGCAGTACTTC. The chain uses TRBV7-2 and TRBJ2-7; TRBD1 matches at 7 bases. The V and J ends lost 4 bases and 1 base, in that order; junction bases with no gene match: 4. The CDR3 spans 14 residues. From germline, CDR1 is SGHTA and CDR2 FQGNSA.